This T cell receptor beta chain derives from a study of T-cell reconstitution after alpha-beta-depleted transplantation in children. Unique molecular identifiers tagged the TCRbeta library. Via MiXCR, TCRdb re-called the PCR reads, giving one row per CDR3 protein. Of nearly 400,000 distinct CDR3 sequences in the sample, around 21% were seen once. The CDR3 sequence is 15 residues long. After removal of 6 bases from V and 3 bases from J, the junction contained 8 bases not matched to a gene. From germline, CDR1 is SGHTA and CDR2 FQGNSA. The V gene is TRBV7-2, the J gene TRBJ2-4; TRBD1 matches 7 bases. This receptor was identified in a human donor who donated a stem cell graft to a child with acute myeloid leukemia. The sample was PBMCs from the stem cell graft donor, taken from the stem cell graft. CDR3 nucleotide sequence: TGTGCCAGCAGTACGGCCGGGACAGTCAAAAACATTCAGTACTTC. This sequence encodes CASSTAGTVKNIQYF.